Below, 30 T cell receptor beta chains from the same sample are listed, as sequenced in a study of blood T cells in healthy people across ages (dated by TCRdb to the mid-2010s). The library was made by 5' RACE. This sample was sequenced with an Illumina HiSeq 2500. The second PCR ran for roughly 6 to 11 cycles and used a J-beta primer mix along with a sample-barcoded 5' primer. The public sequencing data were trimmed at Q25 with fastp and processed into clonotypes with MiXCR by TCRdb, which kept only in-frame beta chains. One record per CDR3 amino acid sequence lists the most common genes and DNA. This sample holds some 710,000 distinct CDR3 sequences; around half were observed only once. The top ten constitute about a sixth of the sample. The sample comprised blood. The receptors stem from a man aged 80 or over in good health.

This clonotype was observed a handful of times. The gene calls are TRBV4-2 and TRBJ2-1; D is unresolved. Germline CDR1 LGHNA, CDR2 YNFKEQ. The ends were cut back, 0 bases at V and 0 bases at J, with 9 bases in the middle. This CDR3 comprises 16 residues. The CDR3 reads CASSQEATSSYNEQFF. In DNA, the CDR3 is TGTGCCAGCAGCCAAGAGGCCACGAGCTCCTACAATGAGCAGTTCTTC.

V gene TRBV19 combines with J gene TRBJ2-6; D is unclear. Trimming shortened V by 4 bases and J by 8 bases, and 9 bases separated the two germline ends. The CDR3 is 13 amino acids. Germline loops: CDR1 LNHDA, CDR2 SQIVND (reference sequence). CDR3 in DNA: TGTGCCAGTAGTAGCGGTCAGTCCAACGTCCTGACTTTC. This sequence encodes CASSSGQSNVLTF.

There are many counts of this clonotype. The DNA for the CDR3 is TGTGCCAGCAGCTCCCTGCTTCGGTGGGAGGGCCCCAATGAGCAGTTCTTC. Protein product: CASSSLLRWEGPNEQFF. The chain is built from TRBV7-2 and TRBJ2-1; the match to TRBD2 covers 7 bases. Trimming at V came to 4 bases and at J to 6 bases, leaving 15 bases not matched to a gene. The CDR3 covers 17 residues. CDR1 is SGHTA and CDR2 is FQGNSA in the germline V gene.

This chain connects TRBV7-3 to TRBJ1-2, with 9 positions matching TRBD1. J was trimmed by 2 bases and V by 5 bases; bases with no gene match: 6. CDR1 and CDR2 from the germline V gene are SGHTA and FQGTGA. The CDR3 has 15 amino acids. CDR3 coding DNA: TGTGCCAGCAGCCCCCGGACAGGGGTCAACTATGGCTACACCTTC. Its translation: CASSPRTGVNYGYTF.

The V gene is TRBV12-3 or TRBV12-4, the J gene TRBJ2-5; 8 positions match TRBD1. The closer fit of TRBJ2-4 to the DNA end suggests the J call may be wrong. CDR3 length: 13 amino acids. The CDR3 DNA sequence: TGTGCCAGCAACCGGACAGGGCGACACATTCAGTACTTC. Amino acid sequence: CASNRTGRHIQYF.

CDR3 region: CASSLGEIGGYTF. CDR3 bases: TGTGCCAGCAGTTTAGGGGAGATCGGGGGCTACACCTTC. The chain is built from TRBV12-3 or TRBV12-4 and TRBJ1-2; D remains ambiguous. Trimming cost V 1 base and J 8 bases, with 11 bases left between them. The CDR3 contains 13 residues.

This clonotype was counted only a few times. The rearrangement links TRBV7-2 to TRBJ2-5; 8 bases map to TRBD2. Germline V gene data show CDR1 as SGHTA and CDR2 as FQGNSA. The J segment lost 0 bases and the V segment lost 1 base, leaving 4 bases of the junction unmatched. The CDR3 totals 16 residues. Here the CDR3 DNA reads TGTGCCAGCAGCTTAGTTGCTAGCGGGTACCAAGAGACCCAGTACTTC. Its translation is CASSLVASGYQETQYF.

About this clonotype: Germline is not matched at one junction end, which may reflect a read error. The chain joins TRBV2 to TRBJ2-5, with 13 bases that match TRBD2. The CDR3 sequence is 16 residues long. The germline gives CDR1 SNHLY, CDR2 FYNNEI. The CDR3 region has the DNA TGTGCCAGCAGTGTTCCCGGGACTAGCGGGATAGAGGCCCAGTACTTC. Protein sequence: CASSVPGTSGIEAQYF.

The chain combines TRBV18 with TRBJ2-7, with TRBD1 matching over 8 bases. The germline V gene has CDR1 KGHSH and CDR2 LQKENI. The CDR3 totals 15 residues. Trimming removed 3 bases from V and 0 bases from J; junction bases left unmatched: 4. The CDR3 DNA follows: TGTGCCAGCTCACCTTCGGGACAGGCCTCCTACGAGCAGTACTTC. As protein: CASSPSGQASYEQYF.

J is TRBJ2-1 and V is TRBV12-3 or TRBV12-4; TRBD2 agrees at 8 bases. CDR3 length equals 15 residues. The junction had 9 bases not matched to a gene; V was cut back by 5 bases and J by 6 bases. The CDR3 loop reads CASSRLATILNEQFF. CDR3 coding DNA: TGTGCCAGCAGTCGACTAGCGACTATACTCAATGAGCAGTTCTTC.

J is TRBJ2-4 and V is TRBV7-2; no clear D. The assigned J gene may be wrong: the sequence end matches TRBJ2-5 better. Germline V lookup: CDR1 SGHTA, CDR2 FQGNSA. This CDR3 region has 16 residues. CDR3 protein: CASSFLRRPYQETQYF. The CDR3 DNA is TGTGCCAGCAGCTTTCTTCGGCGACCGTACCAAGAGACCCAGTACTTC.

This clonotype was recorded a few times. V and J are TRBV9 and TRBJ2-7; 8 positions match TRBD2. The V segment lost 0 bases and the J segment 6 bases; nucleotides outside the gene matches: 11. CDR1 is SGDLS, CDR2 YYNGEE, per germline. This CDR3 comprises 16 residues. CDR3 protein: CASSVGWEAGAVEQYF. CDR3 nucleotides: TGTGCCAGCAGCGTAGGATGGGAAGCGGGAGCGGTCGAGCAGTACTTC.

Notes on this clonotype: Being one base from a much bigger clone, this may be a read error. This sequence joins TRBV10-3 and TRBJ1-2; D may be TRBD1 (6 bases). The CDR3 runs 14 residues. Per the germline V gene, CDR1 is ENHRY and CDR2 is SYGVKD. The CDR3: CAIMTRLDSDGYTF. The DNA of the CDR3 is TGTGCCATCATGACAAGGCTGGACAGTGATGGTTACACCTTC.

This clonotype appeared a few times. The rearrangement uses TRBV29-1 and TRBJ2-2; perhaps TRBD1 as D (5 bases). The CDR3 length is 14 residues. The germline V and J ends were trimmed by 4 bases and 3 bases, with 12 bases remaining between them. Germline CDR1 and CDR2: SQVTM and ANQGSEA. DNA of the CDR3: TGCAGCGTTGGGACCAGGGCGGACACCGGGGAGCTGTTTTTT. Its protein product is CSVGTRADTGELFF.

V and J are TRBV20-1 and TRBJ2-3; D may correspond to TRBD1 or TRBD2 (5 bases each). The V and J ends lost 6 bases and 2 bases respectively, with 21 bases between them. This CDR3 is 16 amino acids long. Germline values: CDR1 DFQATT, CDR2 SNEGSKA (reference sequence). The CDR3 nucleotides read TGCAGTGCGGCTACACGGGGACCTAGACTCACAGATACGCAGTATTTT. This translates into CSAATRGPRLTDTQYF.

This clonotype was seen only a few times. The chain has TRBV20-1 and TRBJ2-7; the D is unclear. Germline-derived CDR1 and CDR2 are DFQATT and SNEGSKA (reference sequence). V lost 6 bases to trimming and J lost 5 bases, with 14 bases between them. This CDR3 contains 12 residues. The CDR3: CSASPKKHEQYF. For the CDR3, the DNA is TGCAGTGCGAGCCCGAAAAAGCACGAGCAGTACTTC.

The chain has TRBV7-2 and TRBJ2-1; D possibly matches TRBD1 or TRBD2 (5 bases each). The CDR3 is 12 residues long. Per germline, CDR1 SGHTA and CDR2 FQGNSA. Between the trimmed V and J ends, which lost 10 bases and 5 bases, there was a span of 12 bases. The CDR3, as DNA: TGTGCCACCGGACGGGACCACAATGAGCAGTTCTTC. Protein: CATGRDHNEQFF.

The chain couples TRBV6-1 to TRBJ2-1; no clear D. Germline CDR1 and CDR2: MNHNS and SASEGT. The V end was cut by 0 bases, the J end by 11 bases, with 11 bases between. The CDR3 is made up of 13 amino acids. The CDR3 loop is CASSEAATLKQFF. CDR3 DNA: TGTGCCAGCAGTGAAGCTGCTACCCTGAAGCAGTTCTTC.

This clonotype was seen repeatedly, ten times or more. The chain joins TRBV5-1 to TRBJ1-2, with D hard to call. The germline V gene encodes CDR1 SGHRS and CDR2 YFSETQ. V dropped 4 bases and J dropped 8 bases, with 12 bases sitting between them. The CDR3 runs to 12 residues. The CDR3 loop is CASSLTTEGYTF. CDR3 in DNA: TGCGCCAGCAGCCTAACGACGGAAGGCTACACCTTC.

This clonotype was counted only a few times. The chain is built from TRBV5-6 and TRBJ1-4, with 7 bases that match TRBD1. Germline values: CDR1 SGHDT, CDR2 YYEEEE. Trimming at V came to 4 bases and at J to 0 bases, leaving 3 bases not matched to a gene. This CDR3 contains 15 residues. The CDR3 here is CASSRTGSTNEKLFF. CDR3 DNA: TGTGCCAGCAGCCGGACAGGTTCAACTAATGAAAAACTGTTTTTT.

This CDR3 is CSATRTSGRLYEQYF. CDR3 coding DNA: TGCAGTGCTACCCGGACTAGCGGGAGGCTCTACGAGCAGTACTTC. This chain connects TRBV20-1 to TRBJ2-5; 14 nucleotides align to TRBD2. The end of the DNA is better explained by TRBJ2-7, so the J call may be wrong. The CDR3 runs to 15 residues. Germline CDR1 reads DFQATT; CDR2 reads SNEGSKA (reference sequence).

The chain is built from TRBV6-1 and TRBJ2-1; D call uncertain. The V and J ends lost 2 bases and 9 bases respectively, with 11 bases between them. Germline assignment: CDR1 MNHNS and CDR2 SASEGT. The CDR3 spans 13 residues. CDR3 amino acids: CASSESRSSEQFF. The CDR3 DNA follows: TGTGCCAGCAGTGAAAGTAGAAGCAGTGAGCAGTTCTTC.

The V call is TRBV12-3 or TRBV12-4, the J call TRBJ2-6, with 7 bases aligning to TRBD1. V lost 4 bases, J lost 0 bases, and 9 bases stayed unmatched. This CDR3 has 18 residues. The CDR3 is CASSSIPDRSSGANVLTF. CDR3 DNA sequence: TGTGCCAGCAGTTCCATACCGGACAGGAGCTCTGGGGCCAACGTCCTGACTTTC.

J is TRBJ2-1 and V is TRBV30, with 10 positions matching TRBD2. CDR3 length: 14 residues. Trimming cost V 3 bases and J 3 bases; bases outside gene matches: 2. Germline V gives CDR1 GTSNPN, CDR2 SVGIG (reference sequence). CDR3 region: CAWSWTSGYNEQFF. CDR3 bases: TGTGCCTGGAGCTGGACTAGCGGCTACAATGAGCAGTTCTTC.

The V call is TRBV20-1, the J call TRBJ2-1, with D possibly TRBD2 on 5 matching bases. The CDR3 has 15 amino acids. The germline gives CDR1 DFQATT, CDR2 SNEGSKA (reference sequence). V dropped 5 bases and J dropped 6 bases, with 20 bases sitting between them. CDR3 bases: TGCAGTGCTGGTAACCCCGCTCAAGCGGTCAATGAGCAGTTCTTC. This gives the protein CSAGNPAQAVNEQFF.

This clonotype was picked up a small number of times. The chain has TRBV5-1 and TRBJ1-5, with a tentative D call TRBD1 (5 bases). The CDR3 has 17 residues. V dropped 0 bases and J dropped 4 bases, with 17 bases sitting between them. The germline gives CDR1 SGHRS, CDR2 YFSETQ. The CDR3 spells CASSLETPTESNQPQHF. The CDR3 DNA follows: TGCGCCAGCAGCTTGGAAACTCCGACAGAGTCTAATCAGCCCCAGCATTTT.

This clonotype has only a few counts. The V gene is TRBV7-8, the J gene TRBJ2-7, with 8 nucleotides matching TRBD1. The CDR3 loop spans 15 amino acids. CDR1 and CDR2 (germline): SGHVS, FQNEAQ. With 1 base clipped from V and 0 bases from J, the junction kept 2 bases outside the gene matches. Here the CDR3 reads CASSLGTGSSYEQYF. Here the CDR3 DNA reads TGTGCCAGCAGCTTAGGGACAGGGAGCTCCTACGAGCAGTACTTC.

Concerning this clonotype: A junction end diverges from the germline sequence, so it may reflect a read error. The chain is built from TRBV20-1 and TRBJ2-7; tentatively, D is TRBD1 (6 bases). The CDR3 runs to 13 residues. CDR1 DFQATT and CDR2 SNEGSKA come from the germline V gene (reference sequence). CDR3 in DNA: TGCAGTCCTAGACAGGTGCTCTACTACGAGCAGTACTTC. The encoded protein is CSPRQVLYYEQYF.

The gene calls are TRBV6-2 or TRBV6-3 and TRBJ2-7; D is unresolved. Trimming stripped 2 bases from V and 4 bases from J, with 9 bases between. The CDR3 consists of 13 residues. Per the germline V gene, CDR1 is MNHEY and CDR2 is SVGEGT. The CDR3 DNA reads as TGTGCCAGCAGTTACACGCTCTTTTACGAGCAGTACTTC. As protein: CASSYTLFYEQYF.

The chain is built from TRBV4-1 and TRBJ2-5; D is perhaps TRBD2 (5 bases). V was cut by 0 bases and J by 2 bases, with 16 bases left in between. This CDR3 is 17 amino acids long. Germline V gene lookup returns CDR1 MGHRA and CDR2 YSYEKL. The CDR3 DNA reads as TGCGCCAGCAGCCAAGATCCCCAAGGAGCGGCTCAAGAGACCCAGTACTTC. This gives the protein CASSQDPQGAAQETQYF.